This T cell receptor (beta chain) is from a study of blood T cell repertoires in COVID-19. In the study overall: Donors in the United States, Italy and Spain gave samples during acute or convalescent COVID-19. PBMCs, B-cell-depleted T cells, or T cells were the source of the cDNA or gDNA that made up the material.

The CDR3 has 14 amino acids. CDR1 is MNHEY, CDR2 SVGAGI, per germline. Clones were sequenced by immunoSEQ multiplex PCR, and TCRdb holds only the in-frame ones, with some missing. The sample has 15,000 to 20,000 clones, under 95% seen once; the top ten hold almost 4.5%. Comment on this clone: An end of the junction differs from the germline gene, which may be a read error.

The chain recombines TRBV6-5 with TRBJ1-1, with 7 bases matching TRBD1. The clonotype originates from a man aged 55-75 years with active COVID-19. The sequenced material came from peripheral blood. This CDR3 is CTSIEGALNTEAFF. The CDR3 nucleotides are TGTACCAGCATCGAGGGGGCCCTGAACACTGAAGCTTTCTTT.